This passage covers 22 T cell receptor beta chains from one sample sequenced in a study of blood T cell repertoires in COVID-19. Sequencing used immunoSEQ multiplex PCR; TCRdb keeps in-frame clones, though not all of them. The sample consists of around 260,000 clones, around 87% of them appearing once. What was sequenced was peripheral blood. These receptors were taken from a woman in her 50s with acute or convalescent COVID-19.

The DNA for the CDR3 is TGTGCCAGCAGCCTCGTCGGGAGCACAGATACGCAGTATTTT. Translation gives CASSLVGSTDTQYF. The rearrangement joins TRBV4-2 to TRBJ2-3; D is undetermined. Trimming pared 4 bases from V and 0 bases from J, leaving 8 bases between. The length of the CDR3 is 14 residues. Germline CDR1 and CDR2: LGHNA and YNFKEQ.

The chain joins TRBV24-1 to TRBJ2-2; TRBD2 is a possible D gene (5 bases). V lost 0 bases to trimming and J lost 0 bases, with 10 bases between them. Looked up from germline, CDR1 is KGHDR and CDR2 is SFDVKD. CDR3 length equals 17 residues. This CDR3 is CATSDLVRGTNTGELFF. The CDR3, as DNA: TGTGCCACCAGTGATTTGGTCCGGGGAACGAACACCGGGGAGCTGTTTTTT.

V is TRBV18 and J is TRBJ1-2; 7 bases align to TRBD1. Germline V gene lookup returns CDR1 KGHSH and CDR2 LQKENI. The ends lost 4 bases at V and 3 bases at J; junction bases unmatched: 8. The CDR3 loop spans 15 amino acids. The CDR3 nucleotides are TGTGCCAGCTCACTACTTAGGGGGACAGACTATGGCTACACCTTC. Protein: CASSLLRGTDYGYTF.

The rearrangement uses TRBV6-4 and TRBJ1-4; a possible D gene is TRBD1 (5 bases). The V and J ends lost 5 bases and 7 bases respectively, with 14 bases between them. The CDR3 is 14 residues long. Germline V lookup: CDR1 MRHNA, CDR2 SNTAGT. The CDR3 region has the DNA TGTGCCAGCAGTCCGACAGCCGGGGGTGAAAAACTGTTTTTT. It encodes CASSPTAGGEKLFF.

In DNA, the CDR3 is TGTGCCAGCAGCTTGAAGGCGGGATCCTACAATGAGCAGTTCTTC. It codes for CASSLKAGSYNEQFF. The genes are TRBV7-2 and TRBJ2-1, with TRBD2 as a possible D gene (6 bases). CDR3 length equals 15 residues. Germline V gives CDR1 SGHTA, CDR2 FQGNSA. The V end lost 3 bases, the J end lost 1 base, and 10 bases lay between the germline ends.

J is TRBJ1-2 and V is TRBV25-1; D unresolved. Trimming shortened V by 1 base and J by 0 bases, and 3 bases separated the two germline ends. Germline CDR1 and CDR2: MGHDK and SYGVNS. There are 13 residues in the CDR3. The CDR3 DNA reads TGTGCCAGCAGTGAATCGGCTAACTATGGCTACACCTTC. It translates to CASSESANYGYTF.

DNA of the CDR3: TGTGCCACCGAGCGCTCGCGAGCGACCCCTTACGAGCAGTACTTC. It encodes CATERSRATPYEQYF. This chain joins TRBV10-3 and TRBJ2-7; D remains ambiguous. The CDR3 runs to 15 residues. Germline loops: CDR1 ENHRY, CDR2 SYGVKD. V was shortened by 10 bases and J by 4 bases, with 23 bases between the two germline ends.

This clone was detected only once. This chain links TRBV27 with TRBJ2-1; 7 bases map to TRBD2. CDR1 and CDR2 (germline): MNHEY, SMNVEV (reference sequence). CDR3 length: 14 amino acids. The V and J ends lost 8 bases and 3 bases, in that order; junction bases with no gene match: 7. CDR3 in amino acids: CASAMAGDYNEQFF. CDR3 nucleotides: TGTGCCAGCGCTATGGCGGGAGACTACAATGAGCAGTTCTTC.

The genes are TRBV7-3 and TRBJ1-1; TRBD1 might be the D (6 bases). Germline assignment: CDR1 SGHTA and CDR2 FQGTGA. V lost 2 bases to trimming and J lost 0 bases, with 16 bases between them. This CDR3 spans 17 amino acids. The CDR3 sequence is CASSLVAGADLNTEAFF. The CDR3 DNA sequence: TGTGCCAGCAGCTTAGTTGCGGGGGCCGACCTGAACACTGAAGCTTTCTTT. The full variable domain, completed using reference TRBV7-3 and TRBJ1-1, is GAGVSQTPSNKVTEKGKYVELRCDPISGHTALYWYRQSLGQGPEFLIYFQGTGAADDSGLPNDRFFAVRPEGSVSTLKIQRTERGDSAVYLCASSLVAGADLNTEAFFGQGTRLTVV.

This rearrangement joins TRBV18 to TRBJ1-3; D is unresolved. The V gene lost 3 bases and the J gene lost 0 bases, with 9 bases spanning the gap. This CDR3 spans 15 amino acids. Per the germline V gene, CDR1 is KGHSH and CDR2 is LQKENI. The CDR3 sequence: CASSPQVNSGNTIYF. The CDR3 DNA reads as TGTGCCAGCTCACCTCAGGTTAACTCTGGAAACACCATATATTTT. Full variable domain (rest looked up from reference TRBV18 and TRBJ1-3): NAGVMQNPRHLVRRRGQEARLRCSPMKGHSHVYWYRQLPEEGLKFMVYLQKENIIDESGMPKERFSAEFPKEGPSILRIQQVVRGDSAAYFCASSPQVNSGNTIYFGEGSWLTVV.

This rearrangement joins TRBV3-1 (or the pseudogene TRBV3-2) to TRBJ2-7, with TRBD1 as a possible D gene (6 bases). V gave up 4 bases and J gave up 6 bases, with 16 bases separating them. This CDR3 spans 14 amino acids. CDR1 and CDR2 (germline): LGHDT, YNNKEL (reference sequence). CDR3 protein: CASSPPGHRIEQYF. CDR3 nucleotides: TGTGCCAGCAGCCCACCGGGACATAGAATCGAGCAGTACTTC.

This clone has more than one count but fewer than ten. Here the CDR3 DNA reads TGTGCCACCAGCGCAGGGTGGGATGAGCAGTTCTTC. Translating it yields CATSAGWDEQFF. The V and J genes are TRBV24-1 and TRBJ2-1; D might be TRBD1 (5 bases). Germline CDR1 KGHDR, CDR2 SFDVKD. CDR3 size: 12 residues. Trimming took off 7 bases at V and 8 bases at J, with 11 bases between the two ends.

V usage is TRBV2 and J usage is TRBJ2-2, with 7 nucleotides matching TRBD2. The CDR3 length is 16 residues. Germline CDR1 is SNHLY and CDR2 is FYNNEI. Trimming at V came to 3 bases and at J to 6 bases, leaving 10 bases not matched to a gene. As DNA, the CDR3 is TGTGCCAGCAGTGATTGGGACGGCCGGGGGGCCGGGGAGCTGTTTTTT. Its translation is CASSDWDGRGAGELFF.

CDR3 sequence reads: CASSVVAGGTGELFF. CDR3 nucleotide sequence: TGTGCCAGCAGCGTAGTCGCGGGAGGAACCGGGGAGCTGTTTTTT. This chain connects TRBV9 to TRBJ2-2; 8 positions match TRBD2. The CDR3 runs to 15 residues. CDR1 is SGDLS, CDR2 YYNGEE, per germline. The J segment lost 5 bases and the V segment lost 0 bases, leaving 3 bases of the junction unmatched.

The chain joins TRBV28 to TRBJ2-1, with 11 nucleotides matching TRBD2. Germline loops: CDR1 MDHEN, CDR2 SYDVKM. The CDR3 covers 15 residues. V shed 5 bases, J shed 9 bases, and the junction held 9 bases outside the gene matches. CDR3 DNA: TGTGCCAGCAGTCTTAGCGGGGGGGGTGCCCGTGAGCAGTTCTTC. It specifies CASSLSGGGAREQFF.

The chain uses TRBV10-3 and TRBJ2-5; 8 nucleotides align to TRBD1. Germline values: CDR1 ENHRY, CDR2 SYGVKD. V shed 6 bases, J shed 1 base, and the junction held 4 bases outside the gene matches. The CDR3 sequence is 14 residues long. CDR3 DNA sequence: TGTGCCATCAGCAAACAGGGGGGCCAAGAGACCCAGTACTTC. Residues: CAISKQGGQETQYF.

The rearrangement links TRBV28 to TRBJ2-1; D uncertain. V was clipped by 6 bases and J by 4 bases, with 13 bases between them. This CDR3 comprises 14 residues. Germline values: CDR1 MDHEN, CDR2 SYDVKM. CDR3 in DNA: TGTGCCAGCAGGCCAACCTGGGCGTACAATGAGCAGTTCTTC. Translated, it gives CASRPTWAYNEQFF.

This chain joins TRBV30 and TRBJ1-6; 8 bases align to TRBD1. Germline-derived CDR1 and CDR2 are GTSNPN and SVGIG (reference sequence). The CDR3 spans 17 residues. J was trimmed by 9 bases and V by 0 bases; bases with no gene match: 13. Here the CDR3 reads CAWSVPLRQGIGSPLHF. In nucleotides, the CDR3 is TGTGCCTGGAGTGTACCCCTTCGACAGGGGATCGGTTCACCCCTCCACTTT.

The chain employs TRBV5-5 and TRBJ1-3; tentative D call: TRBD1 (5 bases). Per germline, CDR1 SGHKS and CDR2 YYEKEE (reference sequence). Deletions cut 0 bases from V and 0 bases from J, with 10 bases between. The CDR3 contains 16 residues. The CDR3 DNA sequence: TGTGCCAGCAGCTTGGGGCAGGGCCCCTCTGGAAACACCATATATTTT. Amino acid sequence: CASSLGQGPSGNTIYF.

This clone came up once. The V call is TRBV5-6, the J call TRBJ2-7; the D gene is possibly TRBD2 (6 bases). The V end was cut by 2 bases, the J end by 7 bases, with 22 bases between. This CDR3 contains 16 residues. The V gene's germline CDR1 is SGHDT and CDR2 YYEEEE. The CDR3, as DNA: TGTGCCAGCAGCTTATCTTTCGGGAGTCAGAACGGTGAGCAGTACTTC. Its translation: CASSLSFGSQNGEQYF.

The rearrangement joins TRBV5-1 to TRBJ2-1; tentative D call: TRBD1 (5 bases). The CDR3 covers 13 residues. Trimming cost V 2 bases and J 8 bases, with 11 bases left between them. Germline assignment: CDR1 SGHRS and CDR2 YFSETQ. The CDR3 DNA follows: TGCGCCAGCAGCTTTCAACAGGATGATGAGCAGTTCTTC. It specifies CASSFQQDDEQFF.

CDR3 sequence (DNA): TGCGCCAGCAGCCGAGATGGGAGTTTGTGGGGAGGATCCTATAATTCACCCCTCCACTTT. Protein: CASSRDGSLWGGSYNSPLHF. The chain recombines TRBV4-3 with TRBJ1-6; D unclear. This CDR3 contains 20 residues. The germline V and J ends were trimmed by 4 bases and 1 base, with 23 bases remaining between them. Looked up from germline, CDR1 is LGHNA and CDR2 is YSLEER.